The 31 T cell receptor beta chains below come from one sample, sequenced in a study of cytomegalovirus exposure and HLA in healthy donors (dated by TCRdb to the late 2010s). Libraries came from the immunoSEQ multiplex PCR assay. A mixture of 60 forward primers for TCR Vbeta segments and 13 reverse primers for TCR Jbeta segments was used in the multiplex PCR. TCRdb mirrors the immuneACCESS table, restricted to in-frame sequences. Some clones are absent from its copies; in checked studies, under half trace to an unresolved V gene, and the reason for the others is unknown. Across this sample there are about 150,000 clones, with roughly three quarters seen only once. The top ten clonotypes cover around 7.2% of the sample. The sequenced sample was PBMCs. The receptors were gathered from a man under 40 in good health and CMV-seropositive.

The V call is TRBV11-1, the J call TRBJ2-7, with D possibly TRBD2 on 5 matching bases. This CDR3 spans 12 amino acids. V gave up 3 bases and J gave up 5 bases, with 8 bases separating them. CDR1 is SGHAT, CDR2 FQDESV, per germline (reference sequence). CDR3 bases: TGTGCCAGCAGCTTGGAACTAGACGAGCAGTACTTC. Amino acids: CASSLELDEQYF.

V and J are TRBV9 and TRBJ2-7; D is uncertain. CDR3 size: 14 residues. CDR1 SGDLS and CDR2 YYNGEE come from the germline V gene. The V end was cut by 0 bases, the J end by 3 bases, with 10 bases between. CDR3 amino acids: CASSVDVSSYEQYF. In DNA, the CDR3 is TGTGCCAGCAGCGTAGATGTCTCCAGCTACGAGCAGTACTTC.

CDR3 nucleotides: TGTGCCAGCAGCGCCTTAGAGACAAACTCCTACGAGCAGTACTTC. It is translated as CASSALETNSYEQYF. This chain joins TRBV9 and TRBJ2-7; D is ambiguous. The CDR3 contains 15 residues. V lost 3 bases and J 0 bases, leaving 13 bases between the germline ends. Germline V gene data show CDR1 as SGDLS and CDR2 as YYNGEE.

The chain links TRBV9 to TRBJ2-1; 9 bases are shared with TRBD2. The germline V gene has CDR1 SGDLS and CDR2 YYNGEE. J was trimmed by 4 bases and V by 4 bases; bases with no gene match: 18. This CDR3 comprises 19 residues. This CDR3 reads CASSIHQAPTSGIYNEQFF. CDR3 nucleotide sequence: TGTGCCAGCAGCATACATCAAGCCCCGACTAGCGGAATATACAATGAGCAGTTCTTC.

This clone was recorded a few times. The CDR3 protein is CASSQDLGGLANQPQHF. The CDR3 bases are TGCGCCAGCAGCCAAGATCTCGGGGGGCTAGCCAATCAGCCCCAGCATTTT. The chain joins TRBV4-1 to TRBJ1-5, with D perhaps matching TRBD1 (6 bases). V was cut by 0 bases and J by 3 bases, with 15 bases left in between. Germline assignment: CDR1 MGHRA and CDR2 YSYEKL. This CDR3 contains 17 residues.

This chain connects TRBV7-2 to TRBJ2-2, with TRBD2 identical over 8 bases. The CDR3 has 15 amino acids. V was clipped by 2 bases and J by 5 bases; unmatched bases: 4. CDR1 and CDR2 (germline): SGHTA, FQGNSA. The CDR3 nucleotides read TGTGCCAGCAGCTTAATTCGGGGGGGAACCGGGGAGCTGTTTTTT. Amino acids: CASSLIRGGTGELFF.

The V and J genes are TRBV27 and TRBJ2-7; D uncertain. Trimming stripped 7 bases from V and 3 bases from J, with 10 bases between. Germline CDR1 reads MNHEY; CDR2 reads SMNVEV (reference sequence). The CDR3 totals 12 residues. The CDR3 loop is CASKSTRYEQYF. DNA for the CDR3: TGTGCCAGCAAGAGCACCCGCTACGAGCAGTACTTC.

This chain joins TRBV7-8 and TRBJ1-1; TRBD1 aligns across 10 bases. This CDR3 has 14 amino acids. Germline lookup yields CDR1 SGHVS and CDR2 FQNEAQ. With V trimmed by 5 bases and J by 4 bases, 4 bases remained unmatched. The CDR3 protein is CASSARTGGTEAFF. The CDR3 coding sequence is TGTGCCAGCAGCGCCCGGACAGGGGGCACTGAAGCTTTCTTT. Full variable domain (rest looked up from reference TRBV7-8 and TRBJ1-1): GAGVSQSPRYKVAKRGQDVALRCDPISGHVSLFWYQQALGQGPEFLTYFQNEAQLDKSGLPSDRFFAERPEGSVSTLKIQRTQQEDSAVYLCASSARTGGTEAFFGQGTRLTVV.

This chain links TRBV2 with TRBJ1-4, with D unclear. The assigned J gene may be wrong: the sequence end matches TRBJ2-2 better. This CDR3 has 11 residues. CDR1 is SNHLY, CDR2 FYNNEI, per germline. The CDR3 nucleotides read TGTGCCAGCAGTGAAGGGGAGGAGCTGTTTTTT. It encodes CASSEGEELFF.

V and J are TRBV11-1 and TRBJ1-1; D call uncertain. This CDR3 has 13 amino acids. The V gene's germline CDR1 is SGHAT and CDR2 FQDESV (reference sequence). V was cut by 3 bases and J by 1 base, with 6 bases left in between. In nucleotides, the CDR3 is TGTGCCAGCAGCTTGCAGGAGAACACTGAAGCTTTCTTT. This encodes CASSLQENTEAFF.

This chain joins TRBV2 and TRBJ1-1; D call uncertain. The CDR3 contains 15 residues. The germline V gene encodes CDR1 SNHLY and CDR2 FYNNEI. With 4 bases removed from V and 7 bases from J, the gap between germline ends came to 19 bases. Written as DNA, the CDR3 is TGTGCCAGCAGTGGGAGATTCGGGGTGGGAAATGAAGCTTTCTTT. Its translation is CASSGRFGVGNEAFF.

The rearrangement uses TRBV6-1 and TRBJ1-5, with TRBD1 as a possible D gene (6 bases). CDR3 length: 15 amino acids. Trimming took 8 bases from V and 1 from J, leaving 15 bases between them. CDR1 and CDR2 from the germline V gene are MNHNS and SASEGT. Written as DNA, the CDR3 is TGTGCCAGCGGCGACCGGCAGGGGAGCAATCAGCCCCAGCATTTT. Its protein product is CASGDRQGSNQPQHF.

The chain carries TRBV5-5 and TRBJ2-1, with 8 bases identical to TRBD1. With V trimmed by 7 bases and J by 7 bases, 13 bases remained unmatched. CDR3 size: 15 residues. Germline assignment: CDR1 SGHKS and CDR2 YYEKEE (reference sequence). The CDR3 region has the DNA TGTGCCAGCCTTTCCCTTCGGACAGGGAAGAATGAGCAGTTCTTC. It yields the protein CASLSLRTGKNEQFF. The whole variable domain, remainder taken from reference TRBV5-5 and TRBJ2-1, is DAGVTQSPTHLIKTRGQQVTLRCSPISGHKSVSWYQQVLGQGPQFIFQYYEKEERGRGNFPDRFSARQFPNYSSELNVNALLLGDSALYLCASLSLRTGKNEQFFGPGTRLTVL.

The V gene is TRBV7-9, the J gene TRBJ2-7; D remains unclear. Germline CDR1 reads SEHNR; CDR2 reads FQNEAQ (reference sequence). The CDR3 is 15 residues long. Trimming took 5 bases from V and 0 from J, leaving 14 bases between them. This CDR3 is CASSPHSTPSYEQYF. The CDR3 nucleotides read TGTGCCAGCAGCCCCCACAGTACCCCCTCCTACGAGCAGTACTTC.

The V and J genes are TRBV18 and TRBJ1-5; 8 bases are a match to TRBD1. Germline-derived CDR1 and CDR2 are KGHSH and LQKENI. This CDR3 is built from 17 residues. The trim removed 2 bases at V and 1 base at J, leaving 7 bases unmatched. The CDR3 region is CASSPGQGRGSNQPQHF. The CDR3 nucleotides are TGTGCCAGCTCACCAGGACAGGGACGAGGAAGCAATCAGCCCCAGCATTTT.

The chain is built from TRBV23-1 and TRBJ2-1; 11 nucleotides agree with TRBD2. TRBV23-1 is labeled an ORF, and its function is uncertain. The CDR3 has 15 amino acids. Trimming took 6 bases from V and 3 from J; bases not matched to a gene: 4. The CDR3 region has the DNA TGCGCCAGCAGAATGGGGACTAGCGGCTACAATGAGCAGTTCTTC. As protein: CASRMGTSGYNEQFF.

The chain has TRBV2 and TRBJ1-6; possibly TRBD1 for D (5 bases). Germline loops: CDR1 SNHLY, CDR2 FYNNEI. The ends were cut back, 8 bases at V and 0 bases at J, with 11 bases in the middle. The CDR3 loop spans 15 amino acids. For the CDR3, the DNA is TGTGCCAGCTATTACAGGAGCTCCTATAATTCACCCCTCCACTTT. It yields the protein CASYYRSSYNSPLHF. Supplemented by reference TRBV2 and TRBJ1-6, the full variable domain reads EPEVTQTPSHQVTQMGQEVILRCVPISNHLYFYWYRQILGQKVEFLVSFYNNEISEKSEIFDDQFSVERPDGSNFTLKIRSTKLEDSAMYFCASYYRSSYNSPLHFGNGTRLTVT.

This chain joins TRBV27 and TRBJ2-7; tentatively, D is TRBD2 (6 bases). V was pared by 3 bases and J by 2 bases, with 20 bases between. Germline V gene data show CDR1 as MNHEY and CDR2 as SMNVEV (reference sequence). The CDR3 runs to 17 residues. Written as DNA, the CDR3 is TGTGCCAGCAGTTTCCTTGCCCGGGAGACCTCTCCCTACGAGCAGTACTTC. Protein: CASSFLARETSPYEQYF.

The chain joins TRBV7-2 to TRBJ1-2; the match to TRBD1 covers 7 bases. The germline V gene has CDR1 SGHTA and CDR2 FQGNSA. The junction had 4 bases not matched to a gene; V was cut back by 6 bases and J by 6 bases. CDR3 length equals 12 residues. Written as DNA, the CDR3 is TGTGCCAGCAGGTCCGACAGGGATGGCTACACCTTC. This translates into CASRSDRDGYTF.

The chain couples TRBV30 to TRBJ1-5; no reliable D call. The germline V gene has CDR1 GTSNPN and CDR2 SVGIG (reference sequence). Deletions cut 2 bases from V and 0 bases from J, with 20 bases between. The CDR3 is 18 residues long. The CDR3 nucleotides are TGTGCCTGGAGTCACATCCTCTCCGGAGAGAATAGCAATCAGCCCCAGCATTTT. Protein sequence: CAWSHILSGENSNQPQHF. The full variable domain, in which reference TRBV30 and TRBJ1-5 provide the parts outside the CDR3, is SQTIHQWPATLVQPVGSPLSLECTVEGTSNPNLYWYRQAAGRGLQLLFYSVGIGQISSEVPQNLSASRPQDRQFILSSKKLLLSDSGFYLCAWSHILSGENSNQPQHFGDGTRLSIL.

CDR3 residues: CASSEGPEAFF. In DNA, the CDR3 is TGTGCCAGCAGCGAGGGCCCTGAAGCTTTCTTT. This chain connects TRBV28 to TRBJ1-1; D gene uncertain. Germline lookup yields CDR1 MDHEN and CDR2 SYDVKM. The CDR3 runs 11 residues. Trimming took off 6 bases at V and 6 bases at J, with 8 bases between the two ends. The entire variable domain, with the rest obtained from reference TRBV28 and TRBJ1-1, is as follows: DVKVTQSSRYLVKRTGEKVFLECVQDMDHENMFWYRQDPGLGLRLIYFSYDVKMKEKGDIPEGYSVSREKKERFSLILESASTNQTSMYLCASSEGPEAFFGQGTRLTVV.

Concerning this clone itself: Other DNA sequences in the same sample also yield this CDR3. The chain couples TRBV5-1 to TRBJ1-3; tentatively, D is TRBD1 (5 bases). Trimming pared 0 bases from V and 3 bases from J, leaving 13 bases between. The CDR3 has 16 residues. Germline lookup yields CDR1 SGHRS and CDR2 YFSETQ. CDR3 bases: TGCGCCAGCAGCTTGGGACAGCCCTTAGTTGGAAACACCATATATTTT. It is translated as CASSLGQPLVGNTIYF.

The V and J genes are TRBV4-1 and TRBJ2-5, with 9 bases matching TRBD2. The CDR3 spans 16 residues. Germline trimming cut 4 bases from V and 0 bases from J; bases unmatched to any gene: 6. The germline V gene has CDR1 MGHRA and CDR2 YSYEKL. In DNA, the CDR3 is TGCGCCAGCAGCCGCCAGAGCGGGGGGTACCAAGAGACCCAGTACTTC. This translates into CASSRQSGGYQETQYF.

The chain is built from TRBV20-1 and TRBJ2-5, with D perhaps TRBD2 (5 bases). The germline V gene has CDR1 DFQATT and CDR2 SNEGSKA (reference sequence). There are 11 residues in the CDR3. Trimming removed 3 bases at V and 3 bases at J, with 5 bases between. The CDR3 nucleotides are TGCAGTGCTAGCGGGGAAGAGACCCAGTACTTC. This translates into CSASGEETQYF.

Notes on this clone: Other nucleotide sequences in the sample specify the same CDR3. V usage is TRBV7-9 and J usage is TRBJ2-1, with 7 bases that match TRBD1. The CDR3 consists of 12 residues. V shed 4 bases and J 8 bases; nucleotides not matched to a gene: 2. Germline lookup yields CDR1 SEHNR and CDR2 FQNEAQ (reference sequence). The CDR3: CASSSTGDEQFF. Written as DNA, the CDR3 is TGTGCCAGCAGCTCAACAGGGGATGAGCAGTTCTTC.

This clone was detected only a few times. This sequence joins TRBV6-5 and TRBJ2-1, with D uncertain. The germline V gene has CDR1 MNHEY and CDR2 SVGAGI. V was clipped by 6 bases and J by 1 base, with 10 bases between them. The CDR3 loop spans 14 amino acids. The CDR3 nucleotides read TGTGCCAGCAGGAGAGGAGAGTCCTACAATGAGCAGTTCTTC. Its translation is CASRRGESYNEQFF.

The sample holds one count of this clone. The chain combines TRBV4-2 with TRBJ1-2, with D perhaps matching TRBD1 (5 bases). CDR3 length: 16 amino acids. Per the germline V gene, CDR1 is LGHNA and CDR2 is YNFKEQ. V dropped 0 bases and J dropped 4 bases, with 15 bases sitting between them. For the CDR3, the DNA is TGTGCCAGCAGCCAAGATATGCAGGGAAACTTCTATGGCTACACCTTC. It is translated as CASSQDMQGNFYGYTF.

V usage is TRBV6-5 and J usage is TRBJ1-5; a possible D gene is TRBD1 (5 bases). V lost 0 bases and J 3 bases, leaving 9 bases between the germline ends. Germline CDR1 MNHEY, CDR2 SVGAGI. There are 15 residues in the CDR3. The CDR3 nucleotides are TGTGCCAGCAGTTACTCGTACAGGCACAATCAGCCCCAGCATTTT. Amino acid sequence: CASSYSYRHNQPQHF.

V gene TRBV7-8 combines with J gene TRBJ2-7; D is possibly TRBD2 (6 bases). This CDR3 is 15 amino acids long. CDR1 and CDR2 (germline): SGHVS, FQNEAQ. V was cut by 1 base and J by 5 bases, with 15 bases left in between. This CDR3 reads CASSLGGAGPHEQYF. CDR3 DNA sequence: TGTGCCAGCAGCTTAGGGGGAGCGGGTCCGCACGAGCAGTACTTC.

The rearrangement joins TRBV11-2 to TRBJ2-7, with TRBD2 identical over 7 bases. This CDR3 has 13 amino acids. J lost 3 bases, V lost 5 bases, and 4 bases had no gene match. CDR1 is SGHAT, CDR2 FQNNGV, per germline. The CDR3 is CASSPGDYYEQYF. The CDR3 coding sequence is TGTGCCAGCAGCCCCGGGGACTACTACGAGCAGTACTTC. The full variable domain, with the rest looked up from reference TRBV11-2 and TRBJ2-7, is EAGVAQSPRYKIIEKRQSVAFWCNPISGHATLYWYQQILGQGPKLLIQFQNNGVVDDSQLPKDRFSAERLKGVDSTLKIQPAKLEDSAVYLCASSPGDYYEQYFGPGTRLTVT.

The V call is TRBV19, the J call TRBJ1-2; 7 positions match TRBD1. V lost 4 bases and J lost 4; bases outside the gene matches: 0. This CDR3 region has 12 residues. The germline CDR1 and CDR2 sequences are LNHDA and SQIVND (reference sequence). The CDR3 DNA reads as TGTGCCAGTAGTAGGGACAGCTATGGCTACACCTTC. Translated: CASSRDSYGYTF.